These 15 T cell receptor beta chains were sequenced from one sample in a study of blood T cell repertoires in COVID-19. Method: immunoSEQ multiplex PCR; TCRdb's copy keeps in-frame clones and lacks some. The data show about 36,000 clones, with roughly 78% seen just once and 33% held by the top ten. The sequenced sample consisted of peripheral blood. All receptors come from a man aged 60 to 75 with acute or convalescent COVID-19.

This chain links TRBV28 with TRBJ2-5; the D gene is possibly TRBD1 (5 bases). Deletions cut 2 bases from V and 2 bases from J, with 21 bases between. The CDR3 sequence is 18 residues long. CDR1 and CDR2 (germline): MDHEN, SYDVKM. Here the CDR3 reads CASSLAGPGYDRQETQYF. The CDR3 region has the DNA TGTGCCAGCAGTTTAGCAGGGCCCGGATATGACCGACAAGAGACCCAGTACTTC.

The chain joins TRBV5-6 to TRBJ2-4; the match to TRBD2 covers 8 bases. Germline V gene lookup returns CDR1 SGHDT and CDR2 YYEEEE. The V gene end was trimmed by 3 bases and the J gene end by 2 bases; junction bases not matched to a gene: 16. This CDR3 region has 19 residues. Here the CDR3 reads CASSSQTALAGSTKNIQYF. The CDR3 DNA is TGTGCCAGCAGCTCGCAAACGGCCCTAGCGGGTAGTACCAAAAACATTCAGTACTTC.

J is TRBJ1-6 and V is TRBV6-6; 8 positions agree with TRBD1. The CDR3 spans 15 residues. V lost 7 bases, J lost 6 bases, and 8 bases stayed unmatched. Germline V gives CDR1 MNHNY, CDR2 SVGAGI (reference sequence). The chain's CDR3 is CASKDRELANSPLHF. As DNA, the CDR3 is TGTGCCAGCAAGGACAGGGAGTTGGCTAATTCACCCCTCCACTTT.

CDR3: CASSFSGRALNEQFF. Written as DNA, the CDR3 is TGTGCCAGCAGCTTTAGCGGGAGGGCCCTCAATGAGCAGTTCTTC. V usage is TRBV13 and J usage is TRBJ2-1; TRBD2 matches 11 bases. Germline V gene lookup returns CDR1 PRHDT and CDR2 FYEKMQ (reference sequence). This CDR3 comprises 15 residues. Germline trimming cut 3 bases from V and 6 bases from J; bases unmatched to any gene: 4.

V and J are TRBV28 and TRBJ2-3; TRBD2 might be the D (5 bases). Germline V gives CDR1 MDHEN, CDR2 SYDVKM. V was trimmed by 6 bases and J by 3 bases, leaving 16 bases between them. The CDR3 totals 15 residues. The chain's CDR3 is CASRRYASGTDTQYF. In DNA, the CDR3 is TGTGCCAGCAGACGATACGCGAGCGGAACAGATACGCAGTATTTT.

This clone appeared a few times. The J gene is TRBJ2-1, the V gene TRBV6-2 or TRBV6-3; tentative D call: TRBD1 (6 bases). The germline gives CDR1 MNHEY, CDR2 SVGEGT. V lost 6 bases and J lost 0, with 15 bases in between. CDR3 size: 16 residues. CDR3: CASSPKTGRSYNEQFF. CDR3 coding DNA: TGTGCCAGCAGCCCCAAGACAGGCCGCTCCTACAATGAGCAGTTCTTC.

The chain uses TRBV2 and TRBJ1-2, with D unresolved. CDR1 SNHLY and CDR2 FYNNEI come from the germline V gene. V lost 8 bases, J lost 1 base, and 8 bases lay in between. This CDR3 has 12 residues. The CDR3 here is CASHSLNYGYTF. The CDR3 nucleotides are TGTGCCAGCCACAGTCTTAACTATGGCTACACCTTC.

The chain is built from TRBV11-2 and TRBJ2-5; the D gene is possibly TRBD1 (5 bases). The V end was cut by 7 bases, the J end by 2 bases, with 8 bases between. Germline values: CDR1 SGHAT, CDR2 FQNNGV. This CDR3 is 12 amino acids long. For the CDR3, the DNA is TGTGCCAGCAAGGGGCGGCAAGAGACCCAGTACTTC. Its protein is CASKGRQETQYF.

The gene calls are TRBV10-1 and TRBJ2-5; TRBD2 aligns across 12 bases. The V and J ends lost 5 bases and 2 bases, in that order; junction bases with no gene match: 15. CDR1 is WNHNN and CDR2 is SYGVQD in the germline V gene (reference sequence). CDR3 length equals 19 residues. CDR3 residues: CASSFARLAGDKPQETQYF. CDR3 in DNA: TGCGCCAGCAGTTTCGCACGACTAGCGGGAGACAAACCACAAGAGACCCAGTACTTC.

The chain recombines TRBV11-3 with TRBJ2-3, with 10 positions matching TRBD1. This CDR3 is 18 amino acids long. V lost 1 base, J lost 0 bases, and 7 bases stayed unmatched. Per germline, CDR1 SGHNT and CDR2 YENEEA. In DNA, the CDR3 is TGTGCCAGCAGCTTAGGACAGGGGGCGCCCCCTAGCACAGATACGCAGTATTTT. Amino acids: CASSLGQGAPPSTDTQYF.

This clone was counted only a few times. The V gene is TRBV11-2, the J gene TRBJ2-5; D is unclear. V lost 5 bases and J lost 5, with 12 bases in between. Germline-derived CDR1 and CDR2 are SGHAT and FQNNGV. This CDR3 is 13 amino acids long. The DNA of the CDR3 is TGTGCCAGCAGCCGAGGAGCCCTTGAGACCCAGTACTTC. It encodes CASSRGALETQYF.

This chain links TRBV3-1 (or the pseudogene TRBV3-2) with TRBJ1-1; D is unresolved. Trimming took off 1 base at V and 6 bases at J, with 9 bases between the two ends. The CDR3 runs 13 residues. The germline V gene encodes CDR1 LGHDT and CDR2 YNNKEL (reference sequence). This CDR3 is CASSQVRTSEAFF. The CDR3 coding sequence is TGTGCCAGCAGCCAAGTTAGGACTTCTGAAGCTTTCTTT.

This sequence joins TRBV5-4 and TRBJ2-1; TRBD2 matches at 9 bases. With V trimmed by 4 bases and J by 5 bases, 7 bases remained unmatched. Germline-derived CDR1 and CDR2 are SGHNT and YYREEE (reference sequence). This CDR3 has 15 residues. The CDR3 reads CASSSGTSRNNEQFF. In nucleotides, the CDR3 is TGTGCCAGCAGCAGCGGGACTAGCAGAAACAATGAGCAGTTCTTC.

The genes are TRBV7-9 and TRBJ2-7; 9 positions match TRBD1. V lost 4 bases and J lost 4; bases outside the gene matches: 8. Germline-derived CDR1 and CDR2 are SEHNR and FQNEAQ (reference sequence). The CDR3 loop spans 15 amino acids. CDR3 bases: TGTGCCAGCAGCTCCACAGGGGGCCTTTGGTACGAGCAGTACTTC. Its translation: CASSSTGGLWYEQYF.

The gene calls are TRBV21-1 and TRBJ2-7; TRBD1 is the table's D call, not checked against the DNA. TRBV21-1 is a pseudogene segment. This CDR3 region has 13 residues. The CDR3 loop reads CASSKGGHYEQYF. CDR3 coding DNA: TGTGCCAGCAGCAAAGGGGGCCACTACGAGCAGTACTTC.